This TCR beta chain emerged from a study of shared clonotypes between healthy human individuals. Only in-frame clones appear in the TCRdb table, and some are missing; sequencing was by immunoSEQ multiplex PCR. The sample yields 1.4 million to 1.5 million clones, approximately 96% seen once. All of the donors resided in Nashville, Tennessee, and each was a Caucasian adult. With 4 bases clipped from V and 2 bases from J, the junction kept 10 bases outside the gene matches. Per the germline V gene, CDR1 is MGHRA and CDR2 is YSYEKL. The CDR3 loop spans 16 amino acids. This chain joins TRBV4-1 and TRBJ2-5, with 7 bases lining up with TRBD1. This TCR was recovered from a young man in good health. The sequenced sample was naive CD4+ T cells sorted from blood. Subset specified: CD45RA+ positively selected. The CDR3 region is CASSLYTPGQQETQYF. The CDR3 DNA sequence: TGCGCCAGCAGCCTATACACCCCGGGACAGCAAGAGACCCAGTACTTC.